This passage covers 7 T cell receptor beta chains from one sample sequenced in a study of T cells in Graves' hyperthyroidism and ophthalmopathy. TCR beta CDR3 regions were amplified from RNA transcripts. The HTBI primer set served for first-round RT-PCR of the TCR CDR3. From the multiplex PCR reads, TCRdb called clonotypes with MiXCR, one entry per CDR3 protein. The repertoire holds around 660,000 distinct CDR3 sequences, 45% seen once, with 7% to 7.5% in the top ten. Input material: peripheral blood or thyroid tissue (not recorded which). Receptor source: an adult man with Graves' disease, either hyperthyroidism or ophthalmopathy (not recorded which).

V usage is TRBV5-1 and J usage is TRBJ1-4, with D perhaps TRBD1 (6 bases). The CDR3 consists of 15 residues. Germline V gives CDR1 SGHRS, CDR2 YFSETQ. The V end lost 4 bases, the J end lost 0 bases, and 10 bases lay between the germline ends. For the CDR3, the DNA is TGCGCCAGCAGCGCGGACAGTGCAACTAATGAAAAACTGTTTTTT. Protein: CASSADSATNEKLFF.

Comment on this clonotype: This clone may be a read error of a much larger clone one base away. The J gene is TRBJ1-3, the V gene TRBV7-9; TRBD1 is a possible D gene (5 bases). The CDR3 consists of 14 residues. Germline assignment: CDR1 SEHNR and CDR2 FQNEAQ (reference sequence). The CDR3 DNA follows: TGTGCCAGCAGGCTGGCAGGGACTGGAAACACCACATATTTT. It specifies CASRLAGTGNTTYF.

Comment on this clonotype: The junction departs from germline at one end; a sequencing error may be responsible. The genes are TRBV7-7 and TRBJ2-5; 9 nucleotides align to TRBD1. Germline V gene sequence: CDR1 SSHAT, CDR2 FNYEAQ (reference sequence). The CDR3 contains 15 residues. The CDR3 DNA reads as TGTGCTAGCAGCTTAGCGCGGGGGACAGGGGAGACCCAGTACTTC. It is translated as CASSLARGTGETQYF.

The V and J genes are TRBV6-1 and TRBJ2-2; TRBD2 agrees at 8 bases. V was pared by 7 bases and J by 5 bases, with 15 bases of the junction left unmatched. The germline V gene has CDR1 MNHNS and CDR2 SASEGT. CDR3 length: 17 amino acids. CDR3 sequence (DNA): TGTGCCAGCATCTCCGGACTGGGAGCGGGAGATACCGGGGAGCTGTTTTTT. It yields the protein CASISGLGAGDTGELFF.

V usage is TRBV6-1 and J usage is TRBJ2-7, with 9 nucleotides matching TRBD2. V lost 5 bases, J lost 3 bases, and 8 bases stayed unmatched. This CDR3 contains 15 residues. CDR1 MNHNS and CDR2 SASEGT come from the germline V gene. DNA for the CDR3: TGTGCCAGCAGTACGCTTAGCGGGAGTCTCTACGAGCAGTACTTC. It encodes CASSTLSGSLYEQYF.

The chain employs TRBV7-8 and TRBJ2-5, with TRBD2 matching 8 bases. The DNA end favors TRBJ2-1, so the J call may be wrong. CDR3 length: 16 residues. From germline, CDR1 is SGHVS and CDR2 FQNEAQ. The CDR3, as DNA: TGTGCCAGCAGCCACACCGGGACTAGGGGTCTCGATGAGCAGTTCTTC. Protein product: CASSHTGTRGLDEQFF.

This clonotype was counted only a few times. The chain carries TRBV6-6 and TRBJ1-1, with D uncertain. CDR3 length: 13 residues. Germline CDR1 is MNHNY and CDR2 is SVGAGI (reference sequence). Trimming shortened V by 2 bases and J by 10 bases, and 14 bases separated the two germline ends. The CDR3 here is CASSYERQKGAFF. The CDR3 DNA is TGTGCCAGCAGTTACGAGCGCCAGAAGGGAGCTTTCTTT.